This T cell receptor (beta chain) was sequenced for a study of shared clonotypes between healthy human individuals. The CDR3 has 15 amino acids. The germline V gene has CDR1 LNHDA and CDR2 SQIVND (reference sequence). The germline V and J ends were trimmed by 3 bases and 2 bases, with 11 bases remaining between them. The method was immunoSEQ multiplex PCR; TCRdb's version includes in-frame clones alone and lacks a portion of them. The table has about 1.1 million clones, about 84% seen once. The chain carries TRBV19 and TRBJ1-5, with D uncertain. Material for sequencing was memory CD4+ T cells from PBMCs. Stated subset: CD45RA-negative fraction. This clonotype originated in a man aged 18 to 30 in good health. Some clones in this sample may be carry-over from other donors' samples. The CDR3 sequence: CASSISAVGNQPQHF. CDR3 bases: TGTGCCAGTAGTATCTCCGCAGTGGGCAATCAGCCCCAGCATTTT.